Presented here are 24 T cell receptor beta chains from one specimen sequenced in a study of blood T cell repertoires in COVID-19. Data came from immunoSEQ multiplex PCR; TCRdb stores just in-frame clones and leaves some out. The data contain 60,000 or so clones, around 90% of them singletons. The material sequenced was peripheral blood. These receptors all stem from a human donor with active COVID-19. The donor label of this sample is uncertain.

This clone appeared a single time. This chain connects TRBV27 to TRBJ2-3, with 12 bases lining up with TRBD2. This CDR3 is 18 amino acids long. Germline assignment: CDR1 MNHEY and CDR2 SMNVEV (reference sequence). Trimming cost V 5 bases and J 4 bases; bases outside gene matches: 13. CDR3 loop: CASSNRPQLAGGSDTQYF. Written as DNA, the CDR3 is TGTGCCAGCAGTAACCGACCCCAACTAGCGGGAGGATCAGATACGCAGTATTTT.

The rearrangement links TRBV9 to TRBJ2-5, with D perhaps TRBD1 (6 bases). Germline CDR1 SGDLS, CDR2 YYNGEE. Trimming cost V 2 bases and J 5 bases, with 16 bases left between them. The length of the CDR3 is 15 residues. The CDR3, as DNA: TGTGCCAGCAGCGTGGGAGAGGGGGACGGGGAGACCCAGTACTTC. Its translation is CASSVGEGDGETQYF.

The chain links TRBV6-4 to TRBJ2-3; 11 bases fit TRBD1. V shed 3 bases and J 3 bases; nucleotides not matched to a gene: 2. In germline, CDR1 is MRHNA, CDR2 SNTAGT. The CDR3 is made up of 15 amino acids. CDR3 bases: TGTGCCAGCAGTGAGGACAGGGGGCTGACAGATACGCAGTATTTT. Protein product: CASSEDRGLTDTQYF.

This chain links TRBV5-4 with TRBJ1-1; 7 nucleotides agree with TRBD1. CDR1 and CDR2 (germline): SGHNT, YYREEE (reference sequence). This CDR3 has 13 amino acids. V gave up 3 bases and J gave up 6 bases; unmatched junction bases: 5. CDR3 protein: CASSYTGDPEAFF. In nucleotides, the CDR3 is TGTGCCAGCAGCTATACAGGGGACCCTGAAGCTTTCTTT.

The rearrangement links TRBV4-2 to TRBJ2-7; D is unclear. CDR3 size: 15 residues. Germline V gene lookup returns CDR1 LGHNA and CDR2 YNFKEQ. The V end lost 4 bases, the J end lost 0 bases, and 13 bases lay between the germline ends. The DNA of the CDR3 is TGTGCCAGCAGCCTTATAGTGGGCAGCTCCTACGAGCAGTACTTC. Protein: CASSLIVGSSYEQYF.

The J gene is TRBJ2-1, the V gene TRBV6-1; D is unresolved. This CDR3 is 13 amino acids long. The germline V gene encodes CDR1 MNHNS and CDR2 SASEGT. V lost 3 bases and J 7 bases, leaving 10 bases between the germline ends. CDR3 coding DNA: TGTGCCAGCAGTGATTTACTCCTTAATGAGCAGTTCTTC. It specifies CASSDLLLNEQFF.

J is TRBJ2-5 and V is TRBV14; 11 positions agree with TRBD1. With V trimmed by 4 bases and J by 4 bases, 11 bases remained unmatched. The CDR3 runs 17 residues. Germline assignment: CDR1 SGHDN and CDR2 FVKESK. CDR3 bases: TGTGCCAGCAGCCCCGGACAGGGGGCAATTCCGACAGAGACCCAGTACTTC. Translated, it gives CASSPGQGAIPTETQYF.

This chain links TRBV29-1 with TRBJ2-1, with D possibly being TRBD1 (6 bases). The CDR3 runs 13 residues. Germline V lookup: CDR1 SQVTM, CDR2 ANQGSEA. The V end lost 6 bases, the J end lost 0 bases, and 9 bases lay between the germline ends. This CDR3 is CSVGGYSYNEQFF. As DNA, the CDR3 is TGCAGCGTAGGGGGTTACTCCTACAATGAGCAGTTCTTC.

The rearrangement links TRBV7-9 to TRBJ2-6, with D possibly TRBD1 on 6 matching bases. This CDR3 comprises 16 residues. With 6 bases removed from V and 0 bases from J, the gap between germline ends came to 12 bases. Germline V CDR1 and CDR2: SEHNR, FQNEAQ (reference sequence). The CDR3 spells CASRKDRSSGANVLTF. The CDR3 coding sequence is TGTGCCAGCAGAAAAGACAGGAGCTCTGGGGCCAACGTCCTGACTTTC.

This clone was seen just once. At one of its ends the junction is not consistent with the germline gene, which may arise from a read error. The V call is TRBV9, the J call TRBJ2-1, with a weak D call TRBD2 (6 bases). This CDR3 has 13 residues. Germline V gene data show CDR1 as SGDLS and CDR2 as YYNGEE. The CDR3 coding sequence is TGTACCAGCAGCGTAGGGGAGGTGAATGAGCAGTTCTTC. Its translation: CTSSVGEVNEQFF.

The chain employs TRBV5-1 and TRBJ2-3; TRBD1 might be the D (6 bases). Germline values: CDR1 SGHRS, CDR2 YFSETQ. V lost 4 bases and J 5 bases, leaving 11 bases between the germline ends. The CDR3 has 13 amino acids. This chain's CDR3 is CASSPSRGDTQYF. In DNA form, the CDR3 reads TGCGCCAGCAGCCCGAGCAGGGGAGATACGCAGTATTTT.

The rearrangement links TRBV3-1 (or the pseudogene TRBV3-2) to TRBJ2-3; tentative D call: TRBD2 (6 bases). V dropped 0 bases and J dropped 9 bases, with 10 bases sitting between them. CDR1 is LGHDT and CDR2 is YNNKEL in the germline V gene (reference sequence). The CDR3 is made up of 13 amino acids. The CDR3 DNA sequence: TGTGCCAGCAGCCAAGATACGGGGGAGACGCAGTATTTT. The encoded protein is CASSQDTGETQYF.

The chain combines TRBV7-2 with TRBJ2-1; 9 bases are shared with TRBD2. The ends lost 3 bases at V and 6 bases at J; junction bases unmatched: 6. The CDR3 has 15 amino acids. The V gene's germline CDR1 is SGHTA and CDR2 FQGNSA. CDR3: CASSFGTSRPNEQFF. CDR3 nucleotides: TGTGCCAGCAGCTTCGGGACTAGCCGACCCAATGAGCAGTTCTTC.

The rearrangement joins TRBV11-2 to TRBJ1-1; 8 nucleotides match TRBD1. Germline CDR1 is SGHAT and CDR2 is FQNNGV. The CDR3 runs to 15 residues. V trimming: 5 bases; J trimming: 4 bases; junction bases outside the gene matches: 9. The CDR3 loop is CASSTGTGQGTEAFF. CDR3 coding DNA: TGTGCCAGCAGCACCGGGACAGGCCAGGGCACTGAAGCTTTCTTT.

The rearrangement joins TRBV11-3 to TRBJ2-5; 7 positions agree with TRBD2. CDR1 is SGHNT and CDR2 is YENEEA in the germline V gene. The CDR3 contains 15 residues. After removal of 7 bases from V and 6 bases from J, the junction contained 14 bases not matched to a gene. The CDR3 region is CASITLRASGKTQYF. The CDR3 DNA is TGTGCCAGCATCACCCTTCGGGCTAGCGGAAAGACCCAGTACTTC. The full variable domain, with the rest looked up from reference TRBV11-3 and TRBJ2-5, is EAGVVQSPRYKIIEKKQPVAFWCNPISGHNTLYWYLQNLGQGPELLIRYENEEAVDDSQLPKDRFSAERLKGVDSTLKIQPAELGDSAVYLCASITLRASGKTQYFGPGTRLLVL.

The CDR3 loop reads CASSYPEKAKNIQYF. In DNA form, the CDR3 reads TGTGCCAGCAGTTACCCGGAGAAAGCCAAAAACATTCAGTACTTC. The chain employs TRBV28 and TRBJ2-4, with D unclear. Trimming stripped 4 bases from V and 0 bases from J, with 10 bases between. This CDR3 has 15 amino acids. Germline V gives CDR1 MDHEN, CDR2 SYDVKM. Using reference TRBV28 and TRBJ2-4 for the parts outside the CDR3, the full variable domain is DVKVTQSSRYLVKRTGEKVFLECVQDMDHENMFWYRQDPGLGLRLIYFSYDVKMKEKGDIPEGYSVSREKKERFSLILESASTNQTSMYLCASSYPEKAKNIQYFGAGTRLSVL.

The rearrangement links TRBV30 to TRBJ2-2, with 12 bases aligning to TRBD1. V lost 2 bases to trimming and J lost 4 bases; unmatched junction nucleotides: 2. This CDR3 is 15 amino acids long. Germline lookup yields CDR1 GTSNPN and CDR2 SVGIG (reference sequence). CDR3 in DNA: TGTGCCTGGAGTAGGGACAGGGGGCTCACCGGGGAGCTGTTTTTT. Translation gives CAWSRDRGLTGELFF.

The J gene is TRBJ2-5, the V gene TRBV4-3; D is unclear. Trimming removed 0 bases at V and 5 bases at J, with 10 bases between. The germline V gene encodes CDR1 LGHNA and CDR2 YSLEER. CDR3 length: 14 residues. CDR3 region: CASSQEPLGETQYF. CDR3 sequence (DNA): TGCGCCAGCAGCCAAGAACCCCTCGGGGAGACCCAGTACTTC.

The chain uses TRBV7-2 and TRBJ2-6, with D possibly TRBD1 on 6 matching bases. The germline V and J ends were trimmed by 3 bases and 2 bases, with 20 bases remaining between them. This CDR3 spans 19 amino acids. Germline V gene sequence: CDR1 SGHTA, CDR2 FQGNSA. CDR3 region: CASSFSPVQGRAGANVLTF. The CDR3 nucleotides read TGTGCCAGCAGCTTCTCCCCCGTACAGGGAAGGGCTGGGGCCAACGTCCTGACTTTC.

CDR3 bases: TGTGCCAGCAGCTTCACCCCGGGTAGCGGGGGTTACGAGCAGTACTTC. As protein: CASSFTPGSGGYEQYF. The chain links TRBV7-6 to TRBJ2-7; 9 nucleotides agree with TRBD2. In germline, CDR1 is SGHVS, CDR2 FNYEAQ. The length of the CDR3 is 16 residues. With V trimmed by 3 bases and J by 4 bases, 10 bases remained unmatched.

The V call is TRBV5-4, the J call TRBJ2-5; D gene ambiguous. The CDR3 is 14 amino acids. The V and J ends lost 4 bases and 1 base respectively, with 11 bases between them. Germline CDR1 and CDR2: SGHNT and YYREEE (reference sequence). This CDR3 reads CASSPGSVQETQYF. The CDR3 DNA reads TGTGCCAGCAGCCCCGGGTCAGTCCAAGAGACCCAGTACTTC.

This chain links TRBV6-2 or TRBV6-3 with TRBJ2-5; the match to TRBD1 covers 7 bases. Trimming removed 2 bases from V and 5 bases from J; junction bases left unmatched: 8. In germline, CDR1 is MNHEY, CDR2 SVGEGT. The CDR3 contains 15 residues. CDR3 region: CASSYRGQGEETQYF. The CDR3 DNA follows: TGTGCCAGCAGTTACAGGGGGCAGGGGGAGGAGACCCAGTACTTC.

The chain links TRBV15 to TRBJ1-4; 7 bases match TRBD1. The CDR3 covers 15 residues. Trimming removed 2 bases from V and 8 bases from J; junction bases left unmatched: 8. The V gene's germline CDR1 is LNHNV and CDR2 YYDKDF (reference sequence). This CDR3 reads CATSRKTGLEEKLFF. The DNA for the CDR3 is TGTGCCACCAGCAGAAAGACAGGGCTAGAGGAAAAACTGTTTTTT.

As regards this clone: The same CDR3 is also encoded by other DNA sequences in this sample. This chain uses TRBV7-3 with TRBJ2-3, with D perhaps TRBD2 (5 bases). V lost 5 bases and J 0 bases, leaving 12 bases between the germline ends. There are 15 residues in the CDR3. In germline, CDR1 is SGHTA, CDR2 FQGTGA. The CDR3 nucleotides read TGTGCCAGCAGCCTAAGCGGTGGTAGCACAGATACGCAGTATTTT. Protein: CASSLSGGSTDTQYF.